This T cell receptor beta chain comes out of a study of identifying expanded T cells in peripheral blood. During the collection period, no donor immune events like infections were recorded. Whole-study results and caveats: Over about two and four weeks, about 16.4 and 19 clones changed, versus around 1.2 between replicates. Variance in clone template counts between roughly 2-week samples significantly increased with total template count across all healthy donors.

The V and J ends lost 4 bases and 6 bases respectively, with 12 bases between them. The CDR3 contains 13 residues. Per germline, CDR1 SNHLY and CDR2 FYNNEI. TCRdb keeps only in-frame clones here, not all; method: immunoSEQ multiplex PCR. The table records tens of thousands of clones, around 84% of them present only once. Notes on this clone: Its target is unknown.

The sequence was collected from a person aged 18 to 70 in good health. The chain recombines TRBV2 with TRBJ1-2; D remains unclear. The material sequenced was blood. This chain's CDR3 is CASSVRAGNGYTF. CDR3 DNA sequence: TGTGCCAGCAGTGTGAGGGCAGGTAATGGCTACACCTTC.